The 9 T cell receptor beta chains below were found in one sample sequenced in a study of T cell responses to AZD1222 COVID-19 vaccine. Measured with immunoSEQ multiplex PCR; TCRdb has only the in-frame clones, and not every one. The sample yields more than 130,000 clones, about nine tenths seen once. Sequencing used peripheral blood, obtained on day 0 of AZD1222 vaccination. The receptor source for this set is an adult in good health.

The chain joins TRBV18 to TRBJ2-1, with 13 bases aligning to TRBD2. Germline lookup yields CDR1 KGHSH and CDR2 LQKENI. J gave up 1 base and V 4 bases, and 1 base lay outside the gene matches. CDR3 length: 16 residues. CDR3 bases: TGTGCCAGCTCACGGACTAGCGGGGGTTCCTACAATGAGCAGTTCTTC. This translates into CASSRTSGGSYNEQFF.

This clone was counted a few times. The V call is TRBV24-1, the J call TRBJ1-2; unclear D gene. Trimming left V 4 bases short and J 1 base short, with 9 bases between. The CDR3 loop spans 14 amino acids. Germline V gives CDR1 KGHDR, CDR2 SFDVKD. CDR3 in amino acids: CATSEGRYNYGYTF. The CDR3 nucleotides are TGTGCCACCAGTGAGGGCAGATATAACTATGGCTACACCTTC.

This chain joins TRBV4-3 and TRBJ2-7, with D perhaps matching TRBD1 (5 bases). The ends were cut back, 0 bases at V and 3 bases at J, with 9 bases in the middle. The length of the CDR3 is 14 residues. CDR1 and CDR2 from the germline V gene are LGHNA and YSLEER. The CDR3 region is CASSQERTNYEQYF. The CDR3 DNA follows: TGCGCCAGCAGCCAAGAAAGGACAAACTACGAGCAGTACTTC.

The chain employs TRBV23-1 and TRBJ2-7; the match to TRBD1 covers 8 bases. TRBV23-1 counts as an open reading frame of uncertain function. The length of the CDR3 is 14 residues. Trimming took 6 bases from V and 0 from J; bases not matched to a gene: 4. CDR3 amino acids: CASSGDRRSYEQYF. In DNA form, the CDR3 reads TGCGCCAGCAGCGGGGACAGGCGCTCCTACGAGCAGTACTTC.

The chain employs TRBV29-1 and TRBJ1-1, with D possibly being TRBD1 (6 bases). CDR3 size: 12 residues. Per germline, CDR1 SQVTM and CDR2 ANQGSEA. Trimming took off 3 bases at V and 4 bases at J, with 9 bases between the two ends. DNA of the CDR3: TGCAGCGTTGACAGGGGACGCACTGAAGCTTTCTTT. It specifies CSVDRGRTEAFF. The full variable domain, completed using reference TRBV29-1 and TRBJ1-1, is SAVISQKPSRDICQRGTSLTIQCQVDSQVTMMFWYRQQPGQSLTLIATANQGSEATYESGFVIDKFPISRPNLTFSTLTVSNMSPEDSSIYLCSVDRGRTEAFFGQGTRLTVV.

This clone was seen a handful of times. The rearrangement links TRBV21-1 to TRBJ2-7; TRBD2, the table's D call, lacks a check against the DNA. TRBV21-1 is deemed a pseudogene. This CDR3 has 16 amino acids. The CDR3 nucleotides are TGTGCCAGCAGCATGGTGGAGGGGCCCAAACCTCGCGAGCAGTACTTC. Its protein product is CASSMVEGPKPREQYF.

This chain links TRBV9 with TRBJ2-2; 9 nucleotides line up with TRBD1. This CDR3 region has 14 residues. The junction had 4 bases not matched to a gene; V was cut back by 9 bases and J by 1 base. Germline V lookup: CDR1 SGDLS, CDR2 YYNGEE. CDR3 DNA: TGTGCCAACAGGGGGCGACTGAACACCGGGGAGCTGTTTTTT. Residues: CANRGRLNTGELFF.

The V gene is TRBV11-2, the J gene TRBJ2-5, with D possibly TRBD2 on 5 matching bases. The CDR3 loop spans 13 amino acids. In germline, CDR1 is SGHAT, CDR2 FQNNGV. V lost 5 bases and J lost 5, with 12 bases in between. The CDR3 here is CASSRRLQETQYF. CDR3 coding DNA: TGTGCCAGCAGCCGGAGGCTGCAGGAGACCCAGTACTTC.

The chain carries TRBV6-1 and TRBJ1-2; D remains ambiguous. The V gene lost 2 bases and the J gene lost 1 base, with 20 bases spanning the gap. Germline V lookup: CDR1 MNHNS, CDR2 SASEGT. This CDR3 region has 18 residues. The CDR3 DNA sequence: TGTGCCAGCAGTGAATACTCCGTGTTTTTCCCAAATAACTATGGCTACACCTTC. It codes for CASSEYSVFFPNNYGYTF.